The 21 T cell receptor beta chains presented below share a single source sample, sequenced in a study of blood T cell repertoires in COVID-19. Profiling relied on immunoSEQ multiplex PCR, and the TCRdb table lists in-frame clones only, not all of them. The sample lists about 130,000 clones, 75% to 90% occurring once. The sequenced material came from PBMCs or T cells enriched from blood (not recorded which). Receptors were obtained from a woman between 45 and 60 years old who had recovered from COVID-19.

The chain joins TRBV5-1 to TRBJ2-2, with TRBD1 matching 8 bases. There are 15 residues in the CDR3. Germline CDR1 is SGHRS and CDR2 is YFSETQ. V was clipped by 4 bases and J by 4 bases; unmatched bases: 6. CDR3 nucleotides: TGCGCCAGCAGCACGGGGGACAGGCTCACCGGGGAGCTGTTTTTT. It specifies CASSTGDRLTGELFF.

The CDR3 DNA reads TGTGCCAGCAGCCCACGGGACAGGGGGACTGAAAAACTGTTTTTT. Translation gives CASSPRDRGTEKLFF. The chain uses TRBV7-9 and TRBJ1-4; TRBD1 matches 11 bases. The germline gives CDR1 SEHNR, CDR2 FQNEAQ (reference sequence). The CDR3 loop spans 15 amino acids. With 5 bases clipped from V and 7 bases from J, the junction kept 6 bases outside the gene matches.

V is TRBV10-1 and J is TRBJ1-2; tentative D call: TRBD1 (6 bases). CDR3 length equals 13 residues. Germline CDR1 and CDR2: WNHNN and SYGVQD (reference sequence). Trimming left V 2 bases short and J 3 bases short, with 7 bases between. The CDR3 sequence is CASSERQDYGYTF. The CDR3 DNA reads TGCGCCAGCAGTGAGAGACAGGACTATGGCTACACCTTC.

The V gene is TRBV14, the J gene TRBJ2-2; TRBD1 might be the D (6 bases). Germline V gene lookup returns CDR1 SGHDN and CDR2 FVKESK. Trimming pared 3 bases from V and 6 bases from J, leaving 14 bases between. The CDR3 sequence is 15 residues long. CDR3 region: CASSQLQGLAGELFF. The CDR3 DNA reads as TGTGCCAGCAGCCAGCTACAGGGTCTTGCCGGGGAGCTGTTTTTT.

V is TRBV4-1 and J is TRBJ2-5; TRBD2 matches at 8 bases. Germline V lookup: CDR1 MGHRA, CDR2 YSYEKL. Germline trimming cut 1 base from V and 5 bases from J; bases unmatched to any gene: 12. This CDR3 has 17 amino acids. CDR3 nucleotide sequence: TGCGCCAGCAGCCAAGCGGGGGGGCCTGGGCCTTGGGAGACCCAGTACTTC. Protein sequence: CASSQAGGPGPWETQYF.

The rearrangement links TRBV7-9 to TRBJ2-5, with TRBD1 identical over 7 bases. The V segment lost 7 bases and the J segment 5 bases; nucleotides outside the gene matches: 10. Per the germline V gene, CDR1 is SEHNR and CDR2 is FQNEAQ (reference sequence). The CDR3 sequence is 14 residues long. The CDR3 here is CASTQGVLQETQYF. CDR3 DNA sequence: TGTGCCAGCACCCAGGGGGTGCTGCAGGAGACCCAGTACTTC.

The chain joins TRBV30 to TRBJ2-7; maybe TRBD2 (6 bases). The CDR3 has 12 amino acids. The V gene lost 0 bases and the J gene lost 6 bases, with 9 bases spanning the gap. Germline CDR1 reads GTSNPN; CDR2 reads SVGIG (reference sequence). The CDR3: CAWSVGGFEQYF. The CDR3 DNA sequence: TGTGCCTGGAGTGTTGGAGGGTTCGAGCAGTACTTC.

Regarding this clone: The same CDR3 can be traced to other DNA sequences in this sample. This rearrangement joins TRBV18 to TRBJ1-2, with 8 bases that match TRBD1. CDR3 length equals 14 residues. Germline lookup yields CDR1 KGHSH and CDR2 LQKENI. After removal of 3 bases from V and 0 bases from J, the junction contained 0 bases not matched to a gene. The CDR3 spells CASSPDRANYGYTF. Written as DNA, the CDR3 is TGTGCCAGCTCACCGGACAGGGCTAACTATGGCTACACCTTC.

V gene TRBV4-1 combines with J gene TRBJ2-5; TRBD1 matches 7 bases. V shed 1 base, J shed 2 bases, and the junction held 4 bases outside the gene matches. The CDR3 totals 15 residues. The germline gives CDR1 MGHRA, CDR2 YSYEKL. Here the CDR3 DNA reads TGCGCCAGCAGCCAAGTTACAGGGGATCAAGAGACCCAGTACTTC. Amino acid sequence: CASSQVTGDQETQYF.

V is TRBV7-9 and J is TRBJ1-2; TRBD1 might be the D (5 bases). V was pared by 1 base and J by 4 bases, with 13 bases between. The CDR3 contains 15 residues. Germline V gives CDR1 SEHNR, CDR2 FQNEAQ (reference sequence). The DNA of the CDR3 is TGTGCCAGCAGCTTAGTTACCGGGGGGACCTATGGCTACACCTTC. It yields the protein CASSLVTGGTYGYTF.

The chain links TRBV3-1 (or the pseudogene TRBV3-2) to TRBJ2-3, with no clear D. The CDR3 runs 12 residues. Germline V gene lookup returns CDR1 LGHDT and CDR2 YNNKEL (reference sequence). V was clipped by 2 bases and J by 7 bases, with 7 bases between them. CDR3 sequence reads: CASSQRFNTQYF. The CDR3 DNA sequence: TGTGCCAGCAGCCAACGGTTCAATACGCAGTATTTT.

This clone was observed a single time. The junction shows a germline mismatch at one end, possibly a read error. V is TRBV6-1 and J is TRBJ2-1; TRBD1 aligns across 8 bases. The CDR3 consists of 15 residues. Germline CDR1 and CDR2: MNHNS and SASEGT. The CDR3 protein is CASREGQGENNEQFF. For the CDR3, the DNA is TGTGCCAGCAGGGAAGGACAGGGAGAGAACAATGAGCAGTTCTTC.

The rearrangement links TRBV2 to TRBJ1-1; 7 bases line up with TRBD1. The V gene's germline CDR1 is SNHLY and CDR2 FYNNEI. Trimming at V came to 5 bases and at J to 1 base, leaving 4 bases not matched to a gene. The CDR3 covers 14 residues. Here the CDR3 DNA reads TGTGCCAGCAGTAGATGGACAGGGAACACTGAAGCTTTCTTT. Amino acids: CASSRWTGNTEAFF.

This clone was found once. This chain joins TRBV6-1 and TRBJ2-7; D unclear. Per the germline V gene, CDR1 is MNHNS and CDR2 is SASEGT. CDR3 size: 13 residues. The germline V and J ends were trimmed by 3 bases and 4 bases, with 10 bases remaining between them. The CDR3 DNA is TGTGCCAGCAGTGAGCGGCTAATATACGAGCAGTACTTC. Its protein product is CASSERLIYEQYF.

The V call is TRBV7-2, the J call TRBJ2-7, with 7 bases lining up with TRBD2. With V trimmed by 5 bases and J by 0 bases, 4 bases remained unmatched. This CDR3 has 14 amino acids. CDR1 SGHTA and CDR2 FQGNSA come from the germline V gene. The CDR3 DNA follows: TGTGCCAGCAGCCCTAGCGGCGCCTCCTACGAGCAGTACTTC. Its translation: CASSPSGASYEQYF. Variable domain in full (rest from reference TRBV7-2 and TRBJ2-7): GAGVSQSPSNKVTEKGKDVELRCDPISGHTALYWYRQSLGQGLEFLIYFQGNSAPDKSGLPSDRFSAERTGGSVSTLTIQRTQQEDSAVYLCASSPSGASYEQYFGPGTRLTVT.

CDR3 sequence reads: CASSYRTGVEQYF. CDR3 in DNA: TGTGCCAGCAGTTACCGGACAGGGGTCGAGCAGTACTTC. The chain links TRBV6-5 to TRBJ2-7; 9 bases are shared with TRBD1. V lost 2 bases, J lost 6 bases, and 2 bases stayed unmatched. The CDR3 is 13 residues long. CDR1 MNHEY and CDR2 SVGAGI come from the germline V gene.

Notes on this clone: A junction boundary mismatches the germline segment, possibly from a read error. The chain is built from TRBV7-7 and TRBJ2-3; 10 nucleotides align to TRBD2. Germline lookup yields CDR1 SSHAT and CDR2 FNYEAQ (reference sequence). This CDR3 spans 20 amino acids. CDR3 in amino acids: CASSPRDSERGGRGTDTQYF. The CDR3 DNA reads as TGTGCTAGCAGCCCTCGGGACTCCGAGCGGGGGGGCCGGGGCACAGATACGCAGTATTTT.

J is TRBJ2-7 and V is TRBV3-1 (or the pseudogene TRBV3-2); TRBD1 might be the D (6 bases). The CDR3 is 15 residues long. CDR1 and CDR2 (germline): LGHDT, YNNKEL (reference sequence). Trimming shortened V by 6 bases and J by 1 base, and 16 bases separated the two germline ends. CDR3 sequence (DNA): TGTGCCAGCAGACGATTGCAGGGGTCTTCCTACGAGCAGTACTTC. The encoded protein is CASRRLQGSSYEQYF.

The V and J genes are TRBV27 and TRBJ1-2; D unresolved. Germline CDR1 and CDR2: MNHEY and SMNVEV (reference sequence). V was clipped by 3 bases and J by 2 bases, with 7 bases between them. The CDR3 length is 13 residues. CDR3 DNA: TGTGCCAGCAGTTTGGTCGGGAACTATGGCTACACCTTC. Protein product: CASSLVGNYGYTF.

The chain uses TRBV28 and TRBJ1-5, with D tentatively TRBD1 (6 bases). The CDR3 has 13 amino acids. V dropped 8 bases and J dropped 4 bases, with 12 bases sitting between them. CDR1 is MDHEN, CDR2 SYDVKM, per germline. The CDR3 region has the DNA TGTGCCAGCGAGACAGGACAGAATCAGCCCCAGCATTTT. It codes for CASETGQNQPQHF.

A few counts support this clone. The CDR3: CASTVTGTSSYEQYF. The CDR3 nucleotides read TGTGCCAGCACCGTAACAGGGACCAGCTCCTACGAGCAGTACTTC. The V call is TRBV6-6, the J call TRBJ2-7; tentatively, D is TRBD1 (6 bases). Germline V lookup: CDR1 MNHNY, CDR2 SVGAGI (reference sequence). This CDR3 contains 15 residues. The germline V and J ends were trimmed by 7 bases and 0 bases, with 16 bases remaining between them.